A selection of T cell receptor beta chains follows, all from one sample in a study of brain T cells in children with intractable seizures. This table comes from immunoSEQ multiplex PCR, and its TCRdb copy is limited to in-frame clones, with some not included. The table lists about 320,000 clones, roughly 92% of them singletons. This specimen was peripheral blood, taken approximately 5 months after surgery. Receptor source: a boy under two years old with tuberous sclerosis and intractable seizures. CDR3s include the opening cysteine and the closing phenylalanine or tryptophan. Each record gives: J gene, V gene, CDR3 protein.

j_call: TRBJ1-1
v_call: TRBV27
cdr3_aa: CASSPGLRGTEAFF

j_call: TRBJ1-6
v_call: TRBV9
cdr3_aa: CASSPRQGASYNSPLHF

j_call: TRBJ2-1
v_call: TRBV7-8
cdr3_aa: CASSLNALEYNEQFF

j_call: TRBJ1-1
v_call: TRBV21-1
cdr3_aa: CASSKYNRAATEAFF

j_call: TRBJ2-7
v_call: TRBV5-6
cdr3_aa: CASSLPGGTTSVREQYF

j_call: TRBJ2-1
v_call: TRBV10-3
cdr3_aa: CAISDGSGAYNEQFF

j_call: TRBJ1-1
v_call: TRBV12-3/TRBV12-4
cdr3_aa: CASSLTGNTEAFF

j_call: TRBJ1-1
v_call: TRBV27
cdr3_aa: CASSVQGWTEAFF

j_call: TRBJ1-4
v_call: TRBV2
cdr3_aa: CASKKVRGIGMEKLFF

j_call: TRBJ2-7
v_call: TRBV15
cdr3_aa: CATSKPGTGAPYEQYF

j_call: TRBJ2-6
v_call: TRBV5-8
cdr3_aa: CASSSPGTGANVLTF

j_call: TRBJ2-1
v_call: TRBV7-8
cdr3_aa: CASSPPRRVAAYNEQFF

j_call: TRBJ1-2
v_call: TRBV28
cdr3_aa: CASSFLALNYGYTF

j_call: TRBJ1-2
v_call: TRBV12-5
cdr3_aa: CASGLQSGRGFGGYTF

j_call: TRBJ2-2
v_call: TRBV10-3
cdr3_aa: CAISEAEDTGELFF

j_call: TRBJ2-3
v_call: TRBV19
cdr3_aa: CASRVVGSADTQYF

j_call: TRBJ2-7
v_call: TRBV5-4
cdr3_aa: CASGPDNYEQYF

j_call: TRBJ1-2
v_call: TRBV5-1
cdr3_aa: CASSLVAAGRALNYGYTF

j_call: TRBJ1-3
v_call: TRBV7-6
cdr3_aa: CASSFQGSSGNTIYF

j_call: TRBJ1-4
v_call: TRBV19
cdr3_aa: CASSLRSTGSEKLFF

j_call: TRBJ1-4
v_call: TRBV19
cdr3_aa: CASSGGRERNEKLFF

j_call: TRBJ2-1
v_call: TRBV11-2
cdr3_aa: CASSENLVNEQFF

j_call: TRBJ1-2
v_call: TRBV5-8
cdr3_aa: CASSSGRRAYTF

j_call: TRBJ1-2
v_call: TRBV5-6
cdr3_aa: CASSLVFSGYTF

j_call: TRBJ1-5
v_call: TRBV19
cdr3_aa: CASSPRQTRGGQPQHF

j_call: TRBJ1-2
v_call: TRBV25-1
cdr3_aa: CASSSTGWIEGYTF

j_call: TRBJ2-1
v_call: TRBV19
cdr3_aa: CASSMDIENEQFF

j_call: TRBJ2-1
v_call: TRBV10-3
cdr3_aa: CAISELAVYNEQFF

j_call: TRBJ1-2
v_call: TRBV6-5
cdr3_aa: CATSPLGYGYTF

j_call: TRBJ2-2
v_call: TRBV7-6
cdr3_aa: CASSLGLAGGNTGELFF

j_call: TRBJ2-7
v_call: TRBV6-5
cdr3_aa: CASSYSAGSSYEQYF

j_call: TRBJ2-7
v_call: TRBV18
cdr3_aa: CASSPQWNRGYEQYF

j_call: TRBJ1-6
v_call: TRBV27
cdr3_aa: CASTGTGDSPLHF

j_call: TRBJ1-2
v_call: TRBV24-1
cdr3_aa: CATSDPFGPQESYTF